The T cell receptor (beta chain) described here comes from a study of naive CD8 T cells in extremely preterm neonates. Trimming at V came to 5 bases and at J to 5 bases, leaving 7 bases not matched to a gene. The germline V gene encodes CDR1 MNHNY and CDR2 SVGAGI (reference sequence). This CDR3 region has 15 residues. Deliveries were elective term cesareans at roughly 37-41 weeks, with no labor or membrane rupture. Excluded: fetal demise, active maternal HSV, known maternal HIV. Sequenced by immunoSEQ multiplex PCR; TCRdb stores in-frame clones only, minus some. The sample shows about 7,300 clones, more than 85% of them seen only once.

V and J are TRBV6-6 and TRBJ1-5; 9 positions match TRBD1. The TCR was taken from a newborn in good health. The specimen was naive CD8+ T cells from cord blood. The CDR3 region is CASSRDRGRHQPQHF. The CDR3 region has the DNA TGTGCCAGCAGTCGAGACAGGGGGAGGCATCAGCCCCAGCATTTT.